This T cell receptor beta chain originates from a study of cytomegalovirus exposure and HLA in healthy donors (dated by TCRdb to the late 2010s). Regarding the complete study: An earlier analysis of fewer than 750 of the donors reported around 280 Gb of sequence data and roughly 120 million unique TCR beta sequences obtained from about 200 million T cells. Roughly 300 gigabases of sequencing data and tens of millions of unique TCR sequences were included in an early release covering around 650 HLA-typed donors. Among the roughly 400 genotyped donors, approximately 77% belonged to the genetic ancestry cluster associated with self-reported Caucasian donors. The study aimed to test whether cataloging public T cell receptors could reveal signatures of past pathogen exposure. The T cell repertoires of several hundred subjects were profiled by immunosequencing and related to cytomegalovirus serostatus. Along with the roughly 700-subject first cohort, a separate validation cohort of about 110 different subjects was used. The study combined high-throughput TCR immunosequencing, statistical association of individual TCRs with disease status, and machine learning to predict cytomegalovirus infection status. To study patterns of TCR occurrence, a later analysis re-analyzed previously published TCR beta repertoires from 650 to 750 donors and added high-resolution HLA genotyping. In the later analysis, no new phenotypic data were used to find candidate immune exposures; instead, reliance was placed on TCR beta sequences and their occurrence across donors. To decide whether each TCR beta V gene segment behaved as functional or pseudogenic, an earlier analysis of over 500 of the donors relied on high-throughput TCR beta sequencing. Alongside the repertoire data, information on donor age, sex, ethnicity and CMV serostatus was compiled. Genome-wide SNP genotypes for about 65% of the 666 donors were used in a later genetic analysis, which treated that subset as a discovery cohort. Every discovery cohort repertoire had been produced on one sequencing platform. Both class I and class II loci were covered by HLA typing, at four-digit resolution. The number of typed donors differed by locus: roughly 620-640 for A, B, C, DRB1 and DQB1; roughly 510 for DQA1; some 590 for DPA1; and about 470 for DPB1. Five DR-DQ haplotypes were treated as single units for association and clustering because of strong linkage in the cohort. On average, over 200,000 unique TCR beta nucleotide sequences were sequenced per donor among a few hundred genotyped donors of the cohort, with roughly a sixth of those sequences being non-productive.

The cohort was made up of 666 healthy bone marrow donors. All cohort members were sampled while nominally healthy, although unrecorded immune exposures were likely present. The donor was CMV seronegative and belonged to the group of around 400 seronegative cohort members. Every donor gave a peripheral blood sample, and the peripheral blood mononuclear cells from that sample were used for TCR beta sequencing. The Qiagen DNeasy Blood Extraction Kit was used to extract genomic DNA from the blood cell samples. The research as a whole found: In a later analysis, 16,951 TCR beta sequences were associated with specific HLA alleles at a false discovery rate of 0.05. A further reported finding was that TCR beta sequences accurately predicted the HLA-A and HLA-B alleles for most subjects in the first cohort. In a later genetic analysis, fewer N-insertions in productive TCRs were reported among donors in an Asian-associated ancestry cluster than the roughly 640-donor mean. In a later analysis, HLA-associated TCR beta chains were found to be more clonally expanded and to have lower generation probabilities than equally common non-associated chains. The authors suggested that the approach could potentially be generalized to other disease states and immunological phenotypes. A few of the identified cytomegalovirus-associated TCR beta chains were confirmed in vitro to be specific for cytomegalovirus antigens. In this cohort, only TCR beta chains were sequenced, and detectable features were limited by the absence of alpha or paired-chain data. The 87-base-pair reads could not distinguish some IMGT-functional V segments, including TRBV6-2 and TRBV6-3, so those segments were excluded. V-gene and J-gene trimming of TCR beta chains was associated with a missense DCLRE1C variant in a later genetic analysis, and the association was replicated in an independent cohort. The earlier analysis of about 600 of the donors excluded seventeen rarely observed V segments, including chromosome 9 orphons, because counts were too low. In a later analysis, TCR association rates were found to vary across HLA loci, with the most associated TCRs seen for DRB1 alleles and the fewest for HLA-C alleles. Several of the top co-occurrence clusters appeared to be linked to parvovirus B19, influenza, CMV and Epstein-Barr virus, according to a later analysis. Most CMV-associated TCR beta chains appeared to be HLA-restricted in a later analysis, and the HLA associations seemed to be driven largely by CMV exposure. The classifier was reported to diagnose cytomegalovirus status with high specificity and sensitivity in both the original and validation cohorts. Linkage disequilibrium might explain the correlated functional status among segregating V segments, but an unknown experimental factor could not be ruled out. Most TCR sequences were seen in very few donors, while some public TCRs were found in many individuals. When HLA alleles, especially DR and DQ, strongly co-occurred, attributing TCR associations to individual alleles was difficult. In the study, some 160 TCR beta chains were listed as associated with cytomegalovirus. Sequencing depth was assumed to be roughly uniform across donors in the presence/absence analyses, though that assumption may not hold. In an earlier analysis of 587 of the donors, most TCR beta V segments appeared in productive rearrangements about 87% or about 30% of the time, broadly matching IMGT annotations. Because HLA typing was unavailable for some donors at each locus, only the typed subset was used in association tests. A group of highly shared sequence variants was considered likely to be a technical artifact of the sequencing pipeline. Immune exposure information for the cohort was limited to CMV serostatus.

V loses 6 bases, J loses 1 base, and the germline ends lie 5 bases apart. The CDR3 has 11 amino acids, counting the end cysteine and phenylalanine. CDR3 DNA is the only sequence kept; it has 33 bases, read in frame from the first base. The germline V gene (reference sequence) yields DFQATT for CDR1 and SNEGSKA for CDR2. Libraries came from the immunoSEQ multiplex PCR assay. For the multiplex PCR, a mixture combining 60 forward primers for TCR Vbeta segments and 13 reverse primers for TCR Jbeta segments was used. The CDR3 region of rearranged TCR beta genes was amplified from genomic DNA with a multiplex PCR assay. The amplified TCR beta libraries were sequenced on the Illumina HiSeq System as 87-base-pair reads. The authors processed their data as follows. In a later analysis, some 80 million unique TCR beta chains were counted across the 500 to 850 repertoires, and about 9.9 million of these chains were shared by at least two donors. A nearest-neighbor algorithm error-corrected the raw reads and collapsed the reads into unique sequences, merging closely related sequences to remove PCR and sequencing errors. To assign V, D and J gene segments, CDR3 sequences were aligned to IMGT reference sequences. For a sequence to be retained, at least a six-nucleotide match to both a V gene segment and a J gene segment was required. Rearrangements were called productive when the CDR3 lacked stop codons and stayed in frame with V and J; all others were non-productive. Following IMGT convention, CDR3 was defined as the stretch from the second conserved V-encoded cysteine to the conserved J-encoded phenylalanine. The earlier analysis of about 530 of the donors excluded any sequence lacking an unambiguous match to a single V gene segment. In an earlier analysis of 587 of the donors, V segments were called functional above 56.7% productive rearrangements and were called segregating when the between-donor standard deviation exceeded 5%. A statistical classification framework was built for diagnosing cytomegalovirus status from the catalog of TCR beta chain sequences. In a later analysis, TCR nucleotide sequences were compared against IMGT/GENE-DB human TR gene sequences so that V and J genes could be assigned. A later analysis assigned CDR3 sequences and most-parsimonious VDJ recombination scenarios with the TCRdist pipeline. A later analysis defined each TCR beta chain by its CDR3 amino acid sequence plus V-gene family, and excluded reads lacking a unique V-gene family. To address suspected cross-contamination and a sequencing artifact, a later analysis removed 592 highly shared, low-generation-probability nucleotide sequences. In a later analysis, a clonal expansion index was calculated for each public chain from normalized within-repertoire ranks of inferred template counts. In a later analysis, generation probabilities were computed using a VDJ recombination model fitted to out-of-frame rearrangements, and the results were checked against IGoR. A later analysis scored TCR-TCR, TCR-HLA and TCR-CMV co-occurrence with hypergeometric tests, applying a repertoire-size bias correction to TCR pairs. To estimate false discovery rates, a later analysis permuted the HLA or CMV assignments 20 times. In a later analysis, co-occurring TCRs were grouped using DBSCAN, and TCRdist sequence similarity was added for clustering within HLA-allele-positive subsets. Repertoires with fewer than 30,000 or more than 120,000 public chains were left out of co-occurrence clustering, as were several repertoires with anomalous nucleotide sharing. TCRdb mirrors the immuneACCESS table, restricted to in-frame sequences. Some clones are absent from its copies; in checked studies, under half trace to an unresolved V gene, and the reason for the others is unknown. That table is the source of V, J and clone size, and D and trimming were worked out from the DNA. In this sample the table shows 100,000 to 130,000 clones, around three quarters of which occur a single time. The ten largest make up around 7.4% of the sample.

In the case of this clone: The antigen it recognizes is unknown. The input lacks base qualities; no much larger clone sits a single base away.

The sequence was obtained from a man aged 30 to 45 in good health and CMV-seronegative. Sequenced material: PBMCs. This receptor chain uses TRBV20-1 and TRBJ2-3, with the D gene too uncertain to name. CDR3 reads: CSASGTDTQYF. The nucleotide sequence reads TGCAGTGCCTCGGGCACAGATACGCAGTATTTT.